Following are 32 T cell receptor beta chains from one sample sequenced in a study of glioma-infiltrating T cells after dendritic cell vaccination. Sequencing used immunoSEQ multiplex PCR; TCRdb keeps in-frame clones, though not all of them. The table records 75,000 to 100,000 clones, about 80% of them present only once. The sample was blood, taken before dendritic cell vaccination. The receptor set was obtained from a human donor with glioblastoma.

The chain couples TRBV10-3 to TRBJ1-2; TRBD1 might be the D (5 bases). CDR1 is ENHRY, CDR2 SYGVKD, per germline. Trimming left V 4 bases short and J 4 bases short, with 13 bases between. The CDR3 extends over 14 amino acids. The CDR3 loop reads CAISVGGTLYGYTF. Written as DNA, the CDR3 is TGTGCCATCAGTGTTGGAGGGACTCTCTATGGCTACACCTTC.

The rearrangement uses TRBV25-1 and TRBJ1-5; D may be TRBD1 (5 bases). The CDR3 contains 11 residues. CDR1 is MGHDK, CDR2 SYGVNS, per germline. Between the trimmed V and J ends, which lost 7 bases and 12 bases, there was a span of 13 bases. The CDR3 bases are TGTGCCAGCAAGGGGCCGTGGGGCCAGCATTTT. Translation: CASKGPWGQHF.

V is TRBV18 and J is TRBJ1-2; 7 positions agree with TRBD1. The V gene's germline CDR1 is KGHSH and CDR2 LQKENI. Germline trimming cut 5 bases from V and 6 bases from J; bases unmatched to any gene: 9. The CDR3 is 14 residues long. CDR3: CASSAYRGTDGYTF. The CDR3, as DNA: TGTGCCAGCTCAGCCTACAGGGGAACGGATGGCTACACCTTC.

V gene TRBV10-3 combines with J gene TRBJ2-7, with TRBD2 identical over 8 bases. The CDR3 is made up of 15 amino acids. Germline CDR1 ENHRY, CDR2 SYGVKD. The trim removed 0 bases at V and 7 bases at J, leaving 8 bases unmatched. DNA for the CDR3: TGTGCCATCAGTGAGTCCACCGGGACTAGGAATGAGCAGTACTTC. Amino acids: CAISESTGTRNEQYF.

V usage is TRBV9 and J usage is TRBJ2-2, with 9 positions matching TRBD2. There are 15 residues in the CDR3. Trimming cost V 2 bases and J 6 bases; bases outside gene matches: 5. Germline V gene sequence: CDR1 SGDLS, CDR2 YYNGEE. The CDR3 reads CASSVSGSESGELFF. The CDR3 nucleotides read TGTGCCAGCAGCGTTAGCGGGAGTGAGTCCGGGGAGCTGTTTTTT.

The chain carries TRBV5-1 and TRBJ2-7; 8 bases fit TRBD1. The CDR3 has 15 amino acids. V was clipped by 3 bases and J by 5 bases; unmatched bases: 10. Germline loops: CDR1 SGHRS, CDR2 YFSETQ. CDR3 coding DNA: TGCGCCAGCAGCTGGGACAGGATGTATCCTAACGAGCAGTACTTC. Residues: CASSWDRMYPNEQYF.

The chain recombines TRBV7-9 with TRBJ2-1; 13 nucleotides align to TRBD2. The CDR3 covers 17 residues. With 5 bases clipped from V and 0 bases from J, the junction kept 4 bases outside the gene matches. Germline V gene lookup returns CDR1 SEHNR and CDR2 FQNEAQ (reference sequence). CDR3 nucleotide sequence: TGTGCCAGCAGCAGACTAGCGGGGGGATTCTCCTACAATGAGCAGTTCTTC. Protein sequence: CASSRLAGGFSYNEQFF.

The chain is built from TRBV6-5 and TRBJ2-7; TRBD2 agrees at 13 bases. The V gene's germline CDR1 is MNHEY and CDR2 SVGAGI. CDR3 length: 15 residues. V lost 6 bases, J lost 0 bases, and 2 bases stayed unmatched. CDR3 coding DNA: TGTGCCAGCAGAGGACTAGCGGGAGTCTCCTACGAGCAGTACTTC. Translation: CASRGLAGVSYEQYF.

V usage is TRBV5-1 and J usage is TRBJ1-2, with a weak D call TRBD1 (6 bases). Germline values: CDR1 SGHRS, CDR2 YFSETQ. The CDR3 runs 12 residues. The ends were cut back, 3 bases at V and 6 bases at J, with 9 bases in the middle. CDR3 amino acids: CASSWGQDGYTF. In nucleotides, the CDR3 is TGCGCCAGCAGCTGGGGGCAGGATGGCTACACCTTC.

The chain employs TRBV11-3 and TRBJ2-7; 9 bases line up with TRBD1. The germline CDR1 and CDR2 sequences are SGHNT and YENEEA. V shed 5 bases, J shed 3 bases, and the junction held 14 bases outside the gene matches. There are 17 residues in the CDR3. CDR3 bases: TGTGCCAGCAGCCCGGAGGGACAGGGTGCTGAGGTCTACGAGCAGTACTTC. Translating gives CASSPEGQGAEVYEQYF.

The chain couples TRBV18 to TRBJ1-1; TRBD1 matches 7 bases. The V segment lost 2 bases and the J segment 4 bases; nucleotides outside the gene matches: 7. The CDR3 extends over 15 amino acids. Germline V gene sequence: CDR1 KGHSH, CDR2 LQKENI. The DNA for the CDR3 is TGTGCCAGCTCACCAAGACAGGGTGACGGCACTGAAGCTTTCTTT. Its translation is CASSPRQGDGTEAFF.

The chain has TRBV5-1 and TRBJ1-5; tentatively, D is TRBD1 (6 bases). This CDR3 spans 15 amino acids. Trimming removed 8 bases at V and 3 bases at J, with 18 bases between. CDR1 is SGHRS, CDR2 YFSETQ, per germline. The CDR3 here is CARILSGTLNQPQHF. The CDR3 coding sequence is TGCGCCAGGATCCTTTCCGGGACACTCAATCAGCCCCAGCATTTT.

The rearrangement links TRBV2 to TRBJ2-3; 8 bases map to TRBD2. CDR3 length: 14 amino acids. V trimming: 10 bases; J trimming: 5 bases; junction bases outside the gene matches: 11. Looked up from germline, CDR1 is SNHLY and CDR2 is FYNNEI. The CDR3 region has the DNA TGTGCCACCCGACTAGCGCTGGCTGGAGATACGCAGTATTTT. The encoded protein is CATRLALAGDTQYF.

This chain uses TRBV28 with TRBJ2-7; 7 positions agree with TRBD2. Losses at the gene ends were 1 base for V and 1 base for J; bases not matched to a gene: 1. Per germline, CDR1 MDHEN and CDR2 SYDVKM. This CDR3 contains 14 residues. The CDR3 sequence: CASSLSGGSYEQYF. Here the CDR3 DNA reads TGTGCCAGCAGTTTATCGGGGGGATCCTACGAGCAGTACTTC.

Written as DNA, the CDR3 is TGCGCCAGCTCCGGAGGGTCCCAAAACTATGGCTACACCTTC. Residues: CASSGGSQNYGYTF. This chain connects TRBV4-1 to TRBJ1-2; D uncertain. The germline V gene encodes CDR1 MGHRA and CDR2 YSYEKL. The CDR3 is 14 residues long. The V and J ends lost 8 bases and 2 bases respectively, with 15 bases between them.

DNA of the CDR3: TGCGCCAGCAGCTTGGGGCCGCCTGGGACTAGCGGCTACAATGAGCAGTTCTTC. Encoded protein: CASSLGPPGTSGYNEQFF. This chain links TRBV5-1 with TRBJ2-1, with 11 bases that match TRBD2. Germline values: CDR1 SGHRS, CDR2 YFSETQ. This CDR3 spans 18 amino acids. Losses at the gene ends were 0 bases for V and 3 bases for J; bases not matched to a gene: 8.

The J gene is TRBJ1-1, the V gene TRBV5-1; a weak D match, TRBD1 (6 bases). Germline V gene lookup returns CDR1 SGHRS and CDR2 YFSETQ. V lost 2 bases and J lost 8, with 13 bases in between. The CDR3 extends over 13 amino acids. Here the CDR3 DNA reads TGCGCCAGCAGCTTCGGGACAAATCAGGAAGCTTTCTTT. As protein: CASSFGTNQEAFF. Drawing the rest from reference TRBV5-1 and TRBJ1-1, the complete variable domain is KAGVTQTPRYLIKTRGQQVTLSCSPISGHRSVSWYQQTPGQGLQFLFEYFSETQRNKGNFPGRFSGRQFSNSRSEMNVSTLELGDSALYLCASSFGTNQEAFFGQGTRLTVV.

V usage is TRBV5-1 and J usage is TRBJ2-1; 15 bases map to TRBD2. Germline values: CDR1 SGHRS, CDR2 YFSETQ. Trimming removed 0 bases from V and 11 bases from J; junction bases left unmatched: 9. The CDR3 contains 17 residues. DNA of the CDR3: TGCGCCAGCAGCTTGGCCGGGACTAGCGGGGGGCCCTCACAGCAGTTCTTC. This encodes CASSLAGTSGGPSQQFF.

The rearrangement links TRBV30 to TRBJ1-2; tentative D call: TRBD1 (5 bases). Trimming took 0 bases from V and 1 from J, leaving 15 bases between them. Per the germline V gene, CDR1 is GTSNPN and CDR2 is SVGIG (reference sequence). The CDR3 has 16 residues. For the CDR3, the DNA is TGTGCCTGGAGTGTAGCCGGGGGGAGCCGTAACTATGGCTACACCTTC. Translating it yields CAWSVAGGSRNYGYTF.

V usage is TRBV7-8 and J usage is TRBJ2-1; the match to TRBD2 covers 7 bases. The CDR3 consists of 15 residues. Per germline, CDR1 SGHVS and CDR2 FQNEAQ. V lost 6 bases, J lost 2 bases, and 7 bases stayed unmatched. CDR3 loop: CASRERGRPYNEQFF. DNA for the CDR3: TGTGCCAGCAGAGAGCGGGGACGGCCCTACAATGAGCAGTTCTTC. Based on the CDR3 plus reference TRBV7-8 and TRBJ2-1, the full variable domain is GAGVSQSPRYKVAKRGQDVALRCDPISGHVSLFWYQQALGQGPEFLTYFQNEAQLDKSGLPSDRFFAERPEGSVSTLKIQRTQQEDSAVYLCASRERGRPYNEQFFGPGTRLTVL.

This chain connects TRBV30 to TRBJ2-7; 8 nucleotides line up with TRBD1. The CDR3 runs 11 residues. The V segment lost 5 bases and the J segment 12 bases; nucleotides outside the gene matches: 9. Germline CDR1 and CDR2: GTSNPN and SVGIG (reference sequence). This chain's CDR3 is CAWGGQARLYF. CDR3 bases: TGTGCCTGGGGGGGACAGGCGAGATTGTACTTC. The whole variable domain, filled in from reference TRBV30 and TRBJ2-7, reads SQTIHQWPATLVQPVGSPLSLECTVEGTSNPNLYWYRQAAGRGLQLLFYSVGIGQISSEVPQNLSASRPQDRQFILSSKKLLLSDSGFYLCAWGGQARLYFGPGTRLTVT.

This clone appeared once. The rearrangement joins TRBV5-1 to TRBJ2-6, with TRBD1 as a possible D gene (6 bases). The germline V gene has CDR1 SGHRS and CDR2 YFSETQ. The CDR3 contains 18 residues. Trimming pared 5 bases from V and 3 bases from J, leaving 21 bases between. CDR3 region: CASSVKQGNVLGANVLTF. CDR3 in DNA: TGCGCCAGCAGTGTAAAACAGGGAAATGTGCTTGGGGCCAACGTCCTGACTTTC.

This clone was recorded many times. The chain joins TRBV7-2 to TRBJ2-2; 7 bases align to TRBD1. This CDR3 contains 15 residues. Germline lookup yields CDR1 SGHTA and CDR2 FQGNSA. The V segment lost 4 bases and the J segment 4 bases; nucleotides outside the gene matches: 6. CDR3 sequence (DNA): TGTGCCAGCAGCTCCATGGACAGGCCCACCGGGGAGCTGTTTTTT. Protein: CASSSMDRPTGELFF.

The rearrangement links TRBV30 to TRBJ1-5; maybe TRBD1 (5 bases). Germline CDR1 is GTSNPN and CDR2 is SVGIG (reference sequence). CDR3 length equals 16 residues. V lost 1 base to trimming and J lost 0 bases, with 13 bases between them. DNA for the CDR3: TGTGCCTGGAGTGGTCCAGGGACTTATAGCAATCAGCCCCAGCATTTT. It yields the protein CAWSGPGTYSNQPQHF.

This chain joins TRBV6-6 and TRBJ2-1; D possibly corresponds to TRBD1 (6 bases). The CDR3 has 15 residues. Germline V gene data show CDR1 as MNHNY and CDR2 as SVGAGI (reference sequence). V lost 2 bases to trimming and J lost 0 bases, with 8 bases between them. DNA for the CDR3: TGTGCCAGCAGTTACGAGACAGGCTCCTACAATGAGCAGTTCTTC. It specifies CASSYETGSYNEQFF.

The chain couples TRBV6-1 to TRBJ2-1, with 9 bases lining up with TRBD2. CDR3 size: 14 residues. V lost 7 bases to trimming and J lost 2 bases; unmatched junction nucleotides: 3. Per the germline V gene, CDR1 is MNHNS and CDR2 is SASEGT. CDR3: CASTGLATYNEQFF. CDR3 in DNA: TGTGCCAGCACGGGACTAGCCACCTACAATGAGCAGTTCTTC.

The chain carries TRBV7-9 and TRBJ1-1, with 8 bases identical to TRBD1. The CDR3 is 13 residues long. The germline V gene encodes CDR1 SEHNR and CDR2 FQNEAQ (reference sequence). J lost 5 bases, V lost 5 bases, and 4 bases had no gene match. Written as DNA, the CDR3 is TGTGCCAGCAGCCGAACAGGGGGGACTGAAGCTTTCTTT. Translating gives CASSRTGGTEAFF. The full variable domain, in which reference TRBV7-9 and TRBJ1-1 provide the parts outside the CDR3, is DTGVSQNPRHKITKRGQNVTFRCDPISEHNRLYWYRQTLGQGPEFLTYFQNEAQLEKSRLLSDRFSAERPKGSFSTLEIQRTEQGDSAMYLCASSRTGGTEAFFGQGTRLTVV.

This clone was seen once. The chain is built from TRBV5-4 and TRBJ1-4; TRBD1 matches 10 bases. The V segment lost 4 bases and the J segment 8 bases; nucleotides outside the gene matches: 11. Germline V gives CDR1 SGHNT, CDR2 YYREEE (reference sequence). The CDR3 has 16 residues. The CDR3 nucleotides are TGTGCCAGCAGCGTTGCCGGGACAGGGGTTTCAGAAAAACTGTTTTTT. It translates to CASSVAGTGVSEKLFF. Based on the CDR3 plus reference TRBV5-4 and TRBJ1-4, the full variable domain is ETGVTQSPTHLIKTRGQQVTLRCSSQSGHNTVSWYQQALGQGPQFIFQYYREEENGRGNFPPRFSGLQFPNYSSELNVNALELDDSALYLCASSVAGTGVSEKLFFGSGTQLSVL.

The V call is TRBV2, the J call TRBJ1-2; no firm D call. With 6 bases removed from V and 0 bases from J, the gap between germline ends came to 14 bases. This CDR3 spans 15 amino acids. Germline lookup yields CDR1 SNHLY and CDR2 FYNNEI. CDR3 bases: TGTGCCAGCAGCCGTACTGCTGATTCTAACTATGGCTACACCTTC. Amino acids: CASSRTADSNYGYTF.

The V and J genes are TRBV5-1 and TRBJ2-3; tentative D call: TRBD2 (5 bases). V was cut by 5 bases and J by 0 bases, with 16 bases left in between. Germline V gives CDR1 SGHRS, CDR2 YFSETQ. The CDR3 spans 16 residues. In nucleotides, the CDR3 is TGCGCCAGCAGTCCCGAGGGAATCGCTAGCACAGATACGCAGTATTTT. The encoded protein is CASSPEGIASTDTQYF.

In DNA, the CDR3 is TGCGCCAGCAGCTTGGGTATTCGGGAGGAAGCTTTCTTT. It encodes CASSLGIREEAFF. V is TRBV5-1 and J is TRBJ1-1; D remains unclear. There are 13 residues in the CDR3. CDR1 and CDR2 (germline): SGHRS, YFSETQ. V lost 0 bases to trimming and J lost 8 bases, with 11 bases between them.

The chain is built from TRBV5-1 and TRBJ1-4; 10 bases agree with TRBD1. Germline CDR1 is SGHRS and CDR2 is YFSETQ. Trimming removed 5 bases from V and 4 bases from J; junction bases left unmatched: 8. The CDR3 loop spans 16 amino acids. The CDR3 sequence is CASSSQGDRGNEKLFF. CDR3 coding DNA: TGCGCCAGCAGTTCCCAGGGGGACAGGGGTAATGAAAAACTGTTTTTT.